This entry describes one T cell receptor (beta chain). Its specificity is not known. This CDR3 is 15 amino acids long. CDR1 SGDLS and CDR2 YYNGEE come from the germline V gene. Trimming removed 6 bases from V and 8 bases from J, with 21 bases in between. This sample is drawn from a study of OX40 agonist ivuxolimab in advanced cancers. Whole-study results and caveats: Doses of 0.1 to 3.0 mg/kg were accompanied by clonal expansion of CD4+ and CD8+ blood T cells by week 6.

Sequencing was performed with immunoSEQ multiplex PCR; in TCRdb, only in-frame clones are kept and a portion is missing. The repertoire holds about 26,000 clones, with more than 75% as singletons. This clonotype originated in an adult with an advanced solid tumor such as melanoma, head and neck, liver or kidney cancer. This rearrangement joins TRBV9 to TRBJ2-1; D uncertain. Sequencing was performed on CD4+ or CD8+ T cells sorted from blood, taken in a trial of the OX40 agonist ivuxolimab. CDR3 DNA: TGTGCCAGCACCCCTGAAGGGAACTTTTGGGATGAGCAGTTCTTC. Its translation is CASTPEGNFWDEQFF.